This T cell receptor (beta chain) was observed in a study of beta chain features in type 1 diabetes. Regarding the study as a whole: Patients with Type 1 diabetes showed moderately but significantly shorter TCRB CDR3s in all four CD4+ subsets. In the patient group, naive, central memory and Treg TCRB repertoires seemed more alike than in the healthy donor group.

In all sorted populations, purity surpassed 95%. To note about this clone: Its antigen is as yet unknown.

Of the isolated RNA, all was reverse transcribed, and so the sequenced material was expressed TCRB transcripts. Sequenced by immunoSEQ multiplex PCR; TCRdb stores in-frame clones only, minus some. The sample has hundreds of thousands of clones, about 15% seen once; the top ten hold around 0.015%. The V end lost 8 bases, the J end lost 6 bases, and 13 bases lay between the germline ends. This CDR3 is built from 11 residues. Per the germline V gene, CDR1 is DFQATT and CDR2 is SNEGSKA (reference sequence). V gene TRBV20-1 combines with J gene TRBJ1-2, with D possibly being TRBD1 (5 bases). The sample taken for sequencing was naive CD4+ T cells from blood. This clonotype was sampled from a man aged 18 to 29 with type 1 diabetes. The CDR3 coding sequence is TGCAGTCCCTCCAAAGGGGATGGCTACACCTTC. Protein sequence: CSPSKGDGYTF.